The 21 T cell receptor beta chains given below trace back to one sample, sequenced in a study of blood T cell repertoires in COVID-19. Assay: immunoSEQ multiplex PCR; the TCRdb copy retains only in-frame clones and omits some. The sample records hundreds of thousands of clones, roughly 90% being singletons. Input material: peripheral blood. These receptors all come from a woman aged 30 to 39 with COVID-19, enrolled during active disease.

Written as DNA, the CDR3 is TGTGCCAGCAGACAGGGGTATCAGCCCCAGCATTTT. Translation gives CASRQGYQPQHF. The rearrangement uses TRBV2 and TRBJ1-5; 7 positions agree with TRBD1. The CDR3 extends over 12 amino acids. CDR1 and CDR2 from the germline V gene are SNHLY and FYNNEI. V lost 6 bases and J lost 5; bases outside the gene matches: 1.

The chain couples TRBV19 to TRBJ1-4; a weak D match, TRBD1 (5 bases). Germline values: CDR1 LNHDA, CDR2 SQIVND (reference sequence). Trimming cost V 4 bases and J 0 bases, with 9 bases left between them. This CDR3 is 15 amino acids long. Written as DNA, the CDR3 is TGTGCCAGTAGTAGGGGCTGGACAACTAATGAAAAACTGTTTTTT. Amino acids: CASSRGWTTNEKLFF.

This clone was detected only a few times. The chain has TRBV7-8 and TRBJ1-5; the D is unclear. V gave up 1 base and J gave up 5 bases, with 9 bases separating them. The CDR3 has 14 amino acids. The germline V gene has CDR1 SGHVS and CDR2 FQNEAQ. As DNA, the CDR3 is TGTGCCAGCAGCTTAGAACTCATACATCAGCCCCAGCATTTT. Its protein is CASSLELIHQPQHF.

This sequence joins TRBV7-2 and TRBJ1-5; perhaps TRBD1 as D (6 bases). This CDR3 region has 13 residues. The germline V gene encodes CDR1 SGHTA and CDR2 FQGNSA. The V end lost 5 bases, the J end lost 4 bases, and 9 bases lay between the germline ends. CDR3 region: CASSNGQNQPQHF. The CDR3, as DNA: TGTGCCAGCAGCAACGGACAGAATCAGCCCCAGCATTTT.

A single count supports this clone. A read error is likely, as this CDR3 ends without the conserved phenylalanine or tryptophan. The limits of the CDR3 on the DNA are not certain, so only TCRdb's listed CDR3 is given. J is TRBJ2-4 and V is TRBV6-5; the D segment call TRBD1 is taken from the table without a DNA check. The germline V gene encodes CDR1 MNHEY and CDR2 SVGAGI. The CDR3 extends over 11 residues, inclusive of both ends. CDR3 amino acids: CASSYDKWKVL.

The rearrangement joins TRBV5-1 to TRBJ2-7; 8 positions agree with TRBD1. V gave up 4 bases and J gave up 6 bases; unmatched junction bases: 9. The CDR3 contains 14 residues. CDR1 and CDR2 from the germline V gene are SGHRS and YFSETQ. CDR3 sequence reads: CASSRGDRFGEQYF. The CDR3, as DNA: TGCGCCAGCAGCCGTGGGGACAGGTTTGGCGAGCAGTACTTC.

In its sample, this clone was seen many times. The V and J genes are TRBV16 and TRBJ1-6, with a weak D call TRBD1 (6 bases). V dropped 4 bases and J dropped 0 bases, with 10 bases sitting between them. This CDR3 contains 16 residues. CDR1 and CDR2 (germline): KGHSY, FQNENV. This chain's CDR3 is CASSPTDSSYNSPLHF. The CDR3 DNA follows: TGTGCCAGCAGCCCAACGGACAGCTCCTATAATTCACCCCTCCACTTT.

The V gene is TRBV20-1, the J gene TRBJ2-1; 8 nucleotides align to TRBD2. J lost 1 base, V lost 3 bases, and 5 bases had no gene match. CDR1 is DFQATT and CDR2 is SNEGSKA in the germline V gene (reference sequence). The CDR3 is 15 amino acids. The CDR3: CSASEGGGSYNEQFF. The CDR3, as DNA: TGCAGTGCTAGTGAGGGCGGGGGGTCCTACAATGAGCAGTTCTTC.

About this clone itself: This sample also contains other DNA sequences that code for the same CDR3. This rearrangement joins TRBV6-2 or TRBV6-3 to TRBJ1-1, with D tentatively TRBD1 (5 bases). Germline assignment: CDR1 MNHEY and CDR2 SVGEGT. Deletions cut 0 bases from V and 1 base from J, with 9 bases between. The CDR3 length is 15 residues. Here the CDR3 DNA reads TGTGCCAGCAGTTACTCGGGTCAGGGGAACACTGAAGCTTTCTTT. As protein: CASSYSGQGNTEAFF.

J is TRBJ2-1 and V is TRBV19; a weak D match, TRBD2 (5 bases). CDR3 size: 16 residues. Trimming cost V 1 base and J 2 bases, with 12 bases left between them. Germline lookup yields CDR1 LNHDA and CDR2 SQIVND (reference sequence). The CDR3 DNA reads TGTGCCAGTAGTATAGCCGCTAGCTTGCCCTACAATGAGCAGTTCTTC. It yields the protein CASSIAASLPYNEQFF.

The chain is built from TRBV5-4 and TRBJ2-1; the match to TRBD2 covers 8 bases. The ends lost 3 bases at V and 10 bases at J; junction bases unmatched: 9. CDR3 length: 14 residues. The germline gives CDR1 SGHNT, CDR2 YYREEE (reference sequence). CDR3 sequence: CASSSPGLVTEQFF. CDR3 nucleotides: TGTGCCAGCAGCTCTCCGGGACTAGTGACCGAGCAGTTCTTC.

J is TRBJ1-2 and V is TRBV2, with D possibly matching TRBD1 (5 bases). CDR3 length equals 13 residues. The germline CDR1 and CDR2 sequences are SNHLY and FYNNEI. V was shortened by 8 bases and J by 4 bases, with 14 bases between the two germline ends. DNA for the CDR3: TGTGCCAGCTGCGGTCAGGGAATCTATGGCTACACCTTC. This gives the protein CASCGQGIYGYTF.

The V gene is TRBV11-3, the J gene TRBJ2-7, with 10 positions matching TRBD1. Trimming took 5 bases from V and 2 from J; bases not matched to a gene: 3. Germline V gives CDR1 SGHNT, CDR2 YENEEA. The CDR3 has 14 residues. The CDR3 region has the DNA TGTGCCAGCAGCCGGGACAGGGGAGCCTACGAGCAGTACTTC. It translates to CASSRDRGAYEQYF. Looking up the rest from reference TRBV11-3 and TRBJ2-7 gives the full variable domain: EAGVVQSPRYKIIEKKQPVAFWCNPISGHNTLYWYLQNLGQGPELLIRYENEEAVDDSQLPKDRFSAERLKGVDSTLKIQPAELGDSAVYLCASSRDRGAYEQYFGPGTRLTVT.

This clone was recorded only once. The V and J genes are TRBV6-5 and TRBJ1-5; perhaps TRBD1 as D (5 bases). This CDR3 spans 13 amino acids. The germline CDR1 and CDR2 sequences are MNHEY and SVGAGI. Trimming removed 5 bases at V and 5 bases at J, with 10 bases between. Here the CDR3 reads CASSTQGYQPQHF. The CDR3 bases are TGTGCCAGCAGTACTCAGGGTTATCAGCCCCAGCATTTT.

The chain couples TRBV7-9 to TRBJ2-1; TRBD1 matches 10 bases. V was pared by 1 base and J by 10 bases, with 13 bases of the junction left unmatched. The CDR3 loop spans 17 amino acids. CDR1 and CDR2 (germline): SEHNR, FQNEAQ (reference sequence). DNA for the CDR3: TGTGCCAGCAGCTTAGGACCGGGACAGGGGCCTGCTTGGGAGCAGTTCTTC. As protein: CASSLGPGQGPAWEQFF.

This chain links TRBV7-2 with TRBJ2-3; no firm D call. V lost 2 bases and J lost 4, with 10 bases in between. The CDR3 totals 14 residues. CDR1 and CDR2 (germline): SGHTA, FQGNSA. The DNA for the CDR3 is TGTGCCAGCAGCTTAACCCTGGGCTCAGATACGCAGTATTTT. Its translation: CASSLTLGSDTQYF.

The count of this clone is one. The rearrangement links TRBV6-5 to TRBJ2-7, with 10 bases that match TRBD2. The CDR3 is 15 amino acids. Losses at the gene ends were 5 bases for V and 4 bases for J; bases not matched to a gene: 8. Germline loops: CDR1 MNHEY, CDR2 SVGAGI. The CDR3 DNA sequence: TGTGCCAGCAGTCCGAGCGGGAGGGCTTGGTACGAGCAGTACGTC. This codes for CASSPSGRAWYEQYV.

This chain connects TRBV27 to TRBJ2-2; weak D call: TRBD2 (5 bases). This CDR3 has 14 amino acids. Trimming cost V 3 bases and J 1 base, with 6 bases left between them. Germline V CDR1 and CDR2: MNHEY, SMNVEV (reference sequence). The CDR3 spells CASSLSGNTGELFF. In DNA form, the CDR3 reads TGTGCCAGCAGTTTGAGCGGGAACACCGGGGAGCTGTTTTTT.

The chain is built from TRBV7-9 and TRBJ1-1; tentatively, D is TRBD1 (6 bases). Per germline, CDR1 SEHNR and CDR2 FQNEAQ (reference sequence). Trimming removed 5 bases at V and 8 bases at J, with 24 bases between. This CDR3 is built from 16 residues. The CDR3 DNA sequence: TGTGCCAGCAGCCTGAGAAGGGGGGGCCAGACCTCAGAAGCTTTCTTT. Encoded protein: CASSLRRGGQTSEAFF.

A word on this clone: A read error may produce the germline difference seen at one junction end. The chain recombines TRBV7-7 with TRBJ2-5; possible D gene TRBD2, 6 bases. The germline CDR1 and CDR2 sequences are SSHAT and FNYEAQ (reference sequence). The length of the CDR3 is 15 residues. CDR3 nucleotides: TGTGCTAGCAGCTTAGACGGGAGATGGAAAGAGACCCAGTACTTC. Amino acids: CASSLDGRWKETQYF.

The V call is TRBV7-9, the J call TRBJ2-5; the match to TRBD1 covers 10 bases. J gave up 3 bases and V 5 bases, and 3 bases lay outside the gene matches. The CDR3 spans 14 residues. The germline CDR1 and CDR2 sequences are SEHNR and FQNEAQ (reference sequence). The CDR3 DNA follows: TGTGCCAGCAGCCAGGGGACAGGGGAAGAGACCCAGTACTTC. Protein: CASSQGTGEETQYF. Using reference TRBV7-9 and TRBJ2-5 for the parts outside the CDR3, the full variable domain is DTGVSQNPRHKITKRGQNVTFRCDPISEHNRLYWYRQTLGQGPEFLTYFQNEAQLEKSRLLSDRFSAERPKGSFSTLEIQRTEQGDSAMYLCASSQGTGEETQYFGPGTRLLVL.